Described below is a single T cell receptor beta chain sequence and its context. Its antigen remains unidentified. Time point defined: late sampling 161 to 241 days after vaccination in a few convalescent patients. Described treatment: roughly nine-day PBMC culture with coronavirus spike peptide pools or control peptides (ViraFEST assay). T cells were expanded with peptide pools, and expanded clonotypes were identified by TCR sequencing. These data come from a study of vaccination and CD4 T cells after COVID-19. For the study at large: The cells in question were stimulated using overlapping spike peptides derived from SARS-CoV-2, HCoV-NL63, HCoV-OC43 and HCoV-229E. Study-wide results and caveats: A nonsignificant median increase from about 20 to 38 SARS-CoV-2-reactive clonotypes was observed.

Germline assignment: CDR1 MNHEY and CDR2 SVGEGT. The V gene end was trimmed by 6 bases and the J gene end by 5 bases; junction bases not matched to a gene: 9. This CDR3 spans 16 amino acids. Sequenced with the Oncomine TCR Beta short-read assay was DNA taken from cultured CD4+ T cells. After culture, CD4+ T cells served as the source for genomic DNA extraction. A single record per CDR3 protein comes from TCRdb applying MiXCR to the PCR reads. Of fewer than 20,000 distinct CDR3 sequences listed, roughly 40% are singletons. The receptor's source is a human donor who had recovered from COVID-19. The V gene is TRBV6-2 or TRBV6-3, the J gene TRBJ1-6; 8 nucleotides match TRBD1. Sequenced material: CD4+ T cells from blood, cultured in vitro, taken about 7 months after SARS-CoV-2 vaccination. In DNA form, the CDR3 reads TGTGCCAGCAGATCTGGACAGGGTTCGCATAATTCACCCCTCCACTTT. Its translation is CASRSGQGSHNSPLHF.